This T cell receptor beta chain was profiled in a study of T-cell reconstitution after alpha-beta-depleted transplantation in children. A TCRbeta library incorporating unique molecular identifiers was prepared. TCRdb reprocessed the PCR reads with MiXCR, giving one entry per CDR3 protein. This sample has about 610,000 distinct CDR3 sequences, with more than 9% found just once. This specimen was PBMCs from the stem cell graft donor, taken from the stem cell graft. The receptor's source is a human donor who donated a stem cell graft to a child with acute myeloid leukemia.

Here the CDR3 reads CASRAGMNTEAFF. Written as DNA, the CDR3 is TGTGCCAGCAGGGCAGGAATGAACACTGAAGCTTTCTTT. The chain recombines TRBV6-2 or TRBV6-3 with TRBJ1-1, with unresolved D. This CDR3 is built from 13 residues. Germline V gives CDR1 MNHEY, CDR2 SVGEGT. V lost 6 bases and J lost 0, with 8 bases in between.